These 32 T cell receptor beta chains were all obtained from the same sample, sequenced in a study of blood T cell repertoires in COVID-19. TCRdb keeps only in-frame clones here, not all; method: immunoSEQ multiplex PCR. This table has 150,000 to 200,000 clones, around 86% appearing once. Sample: peripheral blood. The receptors were gathered from a middle-aged man with active or convalescent COVID-19.

The V gene is TRBV11-2, the J gene TRBJ1-4, with TRBD1 matching over 7 bases. Germline V gene lookup returns CDR1 SGHAT and CDR2 FQNNGV. Trimming removed 1 base from V and 8 bases from J; junction bases left unmatched: 7. The CDR3 is 15 amino acids. The CDR3 coding sequence is TGTGCCAGCAGCTTAGGGCCAGGGGGGCAAGAAAAACTGTTTTTT. Translating it yields CASSLGPGGQEKLFF. Using reference TRBV11-2 and TRBJ1-4 for the parts outside the CDR3, the full variable domain is EAGVAQSPRYKIIEKRQSVAFWCNPISGHATLYWYQQILGQGPKLLIQFQNNGVVDDSQLPKDRFSAERLKGVDSTLKIQPAKLEDSAVYLCASSLGPGGQEKLFFGSGTQLSVL.

The genes are TRBV19 and TRBJ1-6; 7 bases line up with TRBD1. The CDR3 is made up of 13 amino acids. V shed 9 bases and J 10 bases; nucleotides not matched to a gene: 9. The germline gives CDR1 LNHDA, CDR2 SQIVND (reference sequence). The CDR3 reads CASGRQGRSPLHF. For the CDR3, the DNA is TGTGCCAGCGGGAGACAGGGAAGGTCACCCCTCCACTTT.

The chain joins TRBV12-3 or TRBV12-4 to TRBJ1-1; 7 bases line up with TRBD1. The V gene end was trimmed by 5 bases and the J gene end by 0 bases; junction bases not matched to a gene: 0. This CDR3 spans 13 amino acids. Here the CDR3 DNA reads TGTGCCAGCAGTGGACAGGTGAACACTGAAGCTTTCTTT. Its protein product is CASSGQVNTEAFF.

This sequence joins TRBV7-3 and TRBJ2-3, with 12 nucleotides matching TRBD2. This CDR3 region has 18 residues. With 6 bases clipped from V and 2 bases from J, the junction kept 12 bases outside the gene matches. The germline CDR1 and CDR2 sequences are SGHTA and FQGTGA. The CDR3: CASRPGASGRAATDTQYF. CDR3 DNA: TGTGCCAGCAGGCCAGGGGCTAGCGGGAGGGCCGCCACAGATACGCAGTATTTT.

V and J are TRBV6-1 and TRBJ2-2, with a possible D match to TRBD1 (5 bases). The V and J ends lost 3 bases and 4 bases respectively, with 12 bases between them. In germline, CDR1 is MNHNS, CDR2 SASEGT. CDR3 length: 15 residues. The CDR3 region has the DNA TGTGCCAGCAGTGATGTCGGACATCCCACCGGGGAGCTGTTTTTT. Protein product: CASSDVGHPTGELFF.

This sequence joins TRBV10-1 and TRBJ2-3, with a tentative D call TRBD1 (5 bases). Trimming took off 4 bases at V and 2 bases at J, with 13 bases between the two ends. CDR1 and CDR2 (germline): WNHNN, SYGVQD (reference sequence). This CDR3 comprises 15 residues. The CDR3, as DNA: TGCGCCAGCAGTGCAGGGCTGATAAACACAGATACGCAGTATTTT. This sequence encodes CASSAGLINTDTQYF.

The chain employs TRBV3-1 (or the pseudogene TRBV3-2) and TRBJ2-1; 7 positions agree with TRBD2. V lost 3 bases and J lost 2; bases outside the gene matches: 7. CDR1 is LGHDT, CDR2 YNNKEL, per germline (reference sequence). The CDR3 is 16 residues long. The CDR3 coding sequence is TGTGCCAGCAGCCACACGGGAGGAGGAGCCTACAATGAGCAGTTCTTC. Its protein is CASSHTGGGAYNEQFF.

This chain uses TRBV27 with TRBJ1-1; TRBD1 might be the D (5 bases). Per germline, CDR1 MNHEY and CDR2 SMNVEV (reference sequence). The CDR3 has 16 residues. The germline V and J ends were trimmed by 9 bases and 1 base, with 21 bases remaining between them. The CDR3 DNA reads TGTGCCAGTACCCGCCCGGGAGGGGAGCCGAACACTGAAGCTTTCTTT. Translating gives CASTRPGGEPNTEAFF.

The V and J genes are TRBV7-7 and TRBJ2-3, with 9 nucleotides matching TRBD1. In germline, CDR1 is SSHAT, CDR2 FNYEAQ (reference sequence). This CDR3 has 15 amino acids. With V trimmed by 8 bases and J by 0 bases, 6 bases remained unmatched. The CDR3 DNA sequence: TGTGCCAGCGCAGGAGGGACAGGGAGCACAGATACGCAGTATTTT. Translating gives CASAGGTGSTDTQYF.

The J gene is TRBJ2-3, the V gene TRBV6-6, with 8 bases identical to TRBD2. CDR1 MNHNY and CDR2 SVGAGI come from the germline V gene (reference sequence). This CDR3 contains 14 residues. V shed 6 bases, J shed 3 bases, and the junction held 5 bases outside the gene matches. CDR3 nucleotides: TGTGCCAGCAGAGCGGGAGATAGGACAGATACGCAGTATTTT. It yields the protein CASRAGDRTDTQYF.

This clone showed up just a few times. This chain connects TRBV29-1 to TRBJ1-4, with 7 nucleotides matching TRBD1. J gave up 4 bases and V 6 bases, and 8 bases lay outside the gene matches. The germline V gene encodes CDR1 SQVTM and CDR2 ANQGSEA. The CDR3 is 14 amino acids. The CDR3 spells CSVLGTALNEKLFF. The DNA for the CDR3 is TGCAGCGTGCTAGGGACAGCACTTAATGAAAAACTGTTTTTT.

The rearrangement uses TRBV24-1 and TRBJ2-5; D perhaps matches TRBD2 (5 bases). The CDR3 has 13 residues. Looked up from germline, CDR1 is KGHDR and CDR2 is SFDVKD. V was cut by 3 bases and J by 9 bases, with 13 bases left in between. The CDR3 coding sequence is TGTGCCACCAGTGATCGTCAACTAGACCCCCAGTACTTC. Translation: CATSDRQLDPQYF.

This rearrangement joins TRBV6-2 or TRBV6-3 to TRBJ2-1; D is possibly TRBD1 (6 bases). V was shortened by 8 bases and J by 6 bases, with 17 bases between the two germline ends. CDR1 and CDR2 from the germline V gene are MNHEY and SVGEGT. The CDR3 loop spans 14 amino acids. The CDR3, as DNA: TGTGCCAGCGGTTGGGGGCAGCGGAGCAATGAGCAGTTCTTC. It encodes CASGWGQRSNEQFF.

The V call is TRBV6-1, the J call TRBJ2-5, with D tentatively TRBD1 (5 bases). The CDR3 loop spans 13 amino acids. CDR1 and CDR2 from the germline V gene are MNHNS and SASEGT. V lost 3 bases and J lost 4, with 9 bases in between. CDR3 amino acids: CASSEGLLETQYF. CDR3 nucleotides: TGTGCCAGCAGTGAGGGGCTGTTAGAGACCCAGTACTTC.

Only one count was recorded for this clone. J is TRBJ2-3 and V is TRBV7-9; D not resolved. V lost 4 bases and J 4 bases, leaving 9 bases between the germline ends. The CDR3 is 13 amino acids. Germline CDR1 and CDR2: SEHNR and FQNEAQ (reference sequence). The CDR3 is CASSSSAPDTQYF. CDR3 in DNA: TGTGCCAGCAGCTCCAGCGCGCCAGATACGCAGTATTTT.

V is TRBV6-5 and J is TRBJ2-1; D perhaps matches TRBD1 (6 bases). CDR1 and CDR2 from the germline V gene are MNHEY and SVGAGI. V lost 0 bases and J 6 bases, leaving 12 bases between the germline ends. The CDR3 is made up of 15 amino acids. The CDR3 spells CASSYSVGGSNEQFF. CDR3 sequence (DNA): TGTGCCAGCAGTTACTCTGTTGGGGGCTCCAATGAGCAGTTCTTC.

The chain uses TRBV6-5 and TRBJ2-5, with D hard to call. Trimming stripped 5 bases from V and 1 base from J, with 14 bases between. CDR3 size: 15 residues. Germline V CDR1 and CDR2: MNHEY, SVGAGI. The DNA of the CDR3 is TGTGCCAGCAGTACCCCTTCACAAATCCAAGAGACCCAGTACTTC. Its protein product is CASSTPSQIQETQYF.

This clone was detected once. The genes are TRBV5-1 and TRBJ1-1; D is unclear. The CDR3 has 14 amino acids. The germline V gene has CDR1 SGHRS and CDR2 YFSETQ. The V end lost 4 bases, the J end lost 0 bases, and 10 bases lay between the germline ends. The CDR3 nucleotides read TGCGCCAGCAGCCCAAAACGGGTGAACACTGAAGCTTTCTTT. Protein: CASSPKRVNTEAFF.

The V call is TRBV30, the J call TRBJ1-2; D may be TRBD1 (5 bases). Per the germline V gene, CDR1 is GTSNPN and CDR2 is SVGIG (reference sequence). CDR3 length: 13 residues. With 4 bases removed from V and 1 base from J, the gap between germline ends came to 10 bases. CDR3 DNA: TGTGCCTGGACCCCCGACAGTAACTATGGCTACACCTTC. It is translated as CAWTPDSNYGYTF.

The chain carries TRBV29-1 and TRBJ2-1; the match to TRBD1 covers 7 bases. Trimming took 4 bases from V and 9 from J; bases not matched to a gene: 9. CDR3 size: 13 residues. Germline V gene data show CDR1 as SQVTM and CDR2 as ANQGSEA. The CDR3 is CSVVTGSKGEQFF. The CDR3 DNA follows: TGCAGCGTTGTGACAGGGTCAAAAGGTGAGCAGTTCTTC.

V usage is TRBV11-2 and J usage is TRBJ1-1; D might be TRBD1 (5 bases). V was cut by 1 base and J by 3 bases, with 12 bases left in between. The CDR3 covers 15 residues. Looked up from germline, CDR1 is SGHAT and CDR2 is FQNNGV. The chain's CDR3 is CASSLGPGRYTEAFF. The CDR3 nucleotides read TGTGCCAGCAGCTTAGGTCCAGGGCGCTACACTGAAGCTTTCTTT.

The CDR3 loop is CASSSDRDYGYTF. The CDR3 DNA reads TGTGCCAGCAGTTCCGACAGGGACTATGGCTACACCTTC. V is TRBV12-3 or TRBV12-4 and J is TRBJ1-2; 7 nucleotides match TRBD1. V shed 4 bases, J shed 3 bases, and the junction held 2 bases outside the gene matches. This CDR3 is built from 13 residues.

This clone showed up just a few times. The chain couples TRBV6-1 to TRBJ2-1, with 8 bases fitting TRBD2. J lost 2 bases, V lost 3 bases, and 6 bases had no gene match. The CDR3 covers 16 residues. Looked up from germline, CDR1 is MNHNS and CDR2 is SASEGT. The CDR3 here is CASSEFSGNTYNEQFF. The CDR3 DNA reads TGTGCCAGCAGTGAGTTTAGCGGGAATACCTACAATGAGCAGTTCTTC.

The chain employs TRBV29-1 and TRBJ2-1; 9 bases are a match to TRBD2. V dropped 7 bases and J dropped 0; count of bases not matched to a gene: 13. Germline V CDR1 and CDR2: SQVTM, ANQGSEA. This CDR3 spans 17 amino acids. In DNA, the CDR3 is TGCAGCGGGGGGACTAGCAGGACGGGCAGCTCCTACAATGAGCAGTTCTTC. Protein sequence: CSGGTSRTGSSYNEQFF.

J is TRBJ1-2 and V is TRBV5-1; D is unclear. This CDR3 has 14 amino acids. V dropped 0 bases and J dropped 8 bases, with 14 bases sitting between them. Germline V gives CDR1 SGHRS, CDR2 YFSETQ. The CDR3 loop reads CASSLEWEVRGYTF. CDR3 coding DNA: TGCGCCAGCAGCTTGGAGTGGGAGGTGCGCGGCTACACCTTC.

J is TRBJ2-1 and V is TRBV11-3, with 8 bases that match TRBD2. Trimming at V came to 5 bases and at J to 10 bases, leaving 7 bases not matched to a gene. CDR1 and CDR2 (germline): SGHNT, YENEEA. The CDR3 consists of 13 residues. CDR3 sequence reads: CASSRTSGWEQFF. CDR3 in DNA: TGTGCCAGCAGCAGAACTAGCGGATGGGAGCAGTTCTTC.

The rearrangement uses TRBV7-5 and TRBJ1-5. TRBV7-5 is termed a pseudogene. The CDR3 is 14 residues long. CDR3 sequence: CVGGAGLSNQPQHF. The CDR3 coding sequence is TGTGTCGGCGGCGCGGGACTGAGCAATCAGCCCCAGCATTTT.

This chain joins TRBV6-1 and TRBJ2-6; the match to TRBD1 covers 10 bases. J was trimmed by 1 base and V by 2 bases; bases with no gene match: 11. From germline, CDR1 is MNHNS and CDR2 SASEGT. CDR3 length: 20 residues. CDR3 DNA sequence: TGTGCCAGCAGTGAATGGCCACCTGGGACAGGGGCTTCTGGGGCCAACGTCCTGACTTTC. It translates to CASSEWPPGTGASGANVLTF.

The CDR3 sequence is CASSLGGFNEQFF. Here the CDR3 DNA reads TGCGCCAGCAGCTTGGGAGGGTTCAATGAGCAGTTCTTC. The genes are TRBV5-1 and TRBJ2-1, with a weak D call TRBD2 (5 bases). Trimming stripped 0 bases from V and 6 bases from J, with 7 bases between. The CDR3 spans 13 residues. CDR1 and CDR2 (germline): SGHRS, YFSETQ.

V is TRBV6-2 or TRBV6-3 and J is TRBJ1-5, with D unresolved. Germline V gene sequence: CDR1 MNHEY, CDR2 SVGEGT. V was clipped by 0 bases and J by 6 bases, with 9 bases between them. CDR3 size: 14 residues. CDR3 coding DNA: TGTGCCAGCAGTTACTCGATTAACGGTCAGCCCCAGCATTTT. Translation: CASSYSINGQPQHF.

V gene TRBV12-3 or TRBV12-4 combines with J gene TRBJ1-1, with TRBD1 matching 9 bases. Germline trimming cut 10 bases from V and 5 bases from J; bases unmatched to any gene: 5. This CDR3 region has 12 residues. The CDR3 here is CATRQGGTEAFF. Written as DNA, the CDR3 is TGTGCCACCCGACAGGGGGGGACTGAAGCTTTCTTT.

V and J are TRBV12-3 or TRBV12-4 and TRBJ1-6; 10 positions match TRBD1. V shed 8 bases, J shed 14 bases, and the junction held 9 bases outside the gene matches. The CDR3 spans 13 residues. The CDR3 spells CASQDRGLAALHF. In DNA, the CDR3 is TGTGCCAGCCAAGACAGGGGGCTGGCGGCCCTCCACTTT.